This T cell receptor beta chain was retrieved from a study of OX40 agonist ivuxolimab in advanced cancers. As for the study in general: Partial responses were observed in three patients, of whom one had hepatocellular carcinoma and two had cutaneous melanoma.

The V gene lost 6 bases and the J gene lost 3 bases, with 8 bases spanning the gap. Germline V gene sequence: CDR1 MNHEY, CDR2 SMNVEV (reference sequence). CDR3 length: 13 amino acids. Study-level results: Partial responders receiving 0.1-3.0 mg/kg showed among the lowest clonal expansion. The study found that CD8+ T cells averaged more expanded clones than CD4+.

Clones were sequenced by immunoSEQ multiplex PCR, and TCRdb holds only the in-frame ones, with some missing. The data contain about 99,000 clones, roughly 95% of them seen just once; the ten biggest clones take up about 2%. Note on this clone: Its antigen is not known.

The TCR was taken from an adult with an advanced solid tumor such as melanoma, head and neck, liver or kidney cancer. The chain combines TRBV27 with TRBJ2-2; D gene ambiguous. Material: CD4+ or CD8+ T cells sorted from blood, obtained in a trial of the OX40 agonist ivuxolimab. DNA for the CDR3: TGTGCCAGCAGACTTTCTTACACCGGGGAGCTGTTTTTT. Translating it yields CASRLSYTGELFF.